This T cell receptor (beta chain) appears in the sequencing data of a study of blood T cells in healthy people across ages. For the second PCR, which ran for roughly 6 to 11 cycles, a sample-barcoded 5' primer and a J-beta primer mix were used. One entry per CDR3 protein results from TCRdb running MiXCR on the 5' RACE reads. The top ten clones hold 0.65% to 0.95% of a sample with 1 million or so distinct CDR3 sequences, under 30% of them seen once. Separately, the same data were catalogued under a study of T cells of mothers and their children.

Source material: blood. This TCR came from a girl aged 2 to 10 in good health.

The CDR3 sequence is CASSFTGDDQPQHF. The CDR3 DNA reads as TGTGCCAGCAGCTTCACAGGGGATGATCAGCCCCAGCATTTT. The gene calls are TRBV7-9 and TRBJ1-5; 7 positions match TRBD1. CDR3 length: 14 amino acids. CDR1 is SEHNR, CDR2 FQNEAQ, per germline (reference sequence). The V segment lost 3 bases and the J segment 5 bases; nucleotides outside the gene matches: 4.